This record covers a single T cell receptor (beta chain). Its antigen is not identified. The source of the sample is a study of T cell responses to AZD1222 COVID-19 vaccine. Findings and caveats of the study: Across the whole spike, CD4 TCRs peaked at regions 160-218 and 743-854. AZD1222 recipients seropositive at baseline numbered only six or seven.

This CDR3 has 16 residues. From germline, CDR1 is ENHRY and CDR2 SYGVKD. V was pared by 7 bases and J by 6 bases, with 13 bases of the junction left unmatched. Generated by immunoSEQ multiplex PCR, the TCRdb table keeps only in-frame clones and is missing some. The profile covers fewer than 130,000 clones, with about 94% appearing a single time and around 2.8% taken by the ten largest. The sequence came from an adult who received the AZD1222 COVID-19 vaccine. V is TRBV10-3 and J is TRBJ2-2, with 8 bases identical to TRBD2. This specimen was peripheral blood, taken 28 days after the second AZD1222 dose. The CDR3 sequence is CAITSGAGGRAGELFF. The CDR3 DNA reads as TGTGCCATCACCAGCGGGGCGGGAGGTCGGGCCGGGGAGCTGTTTTTT.